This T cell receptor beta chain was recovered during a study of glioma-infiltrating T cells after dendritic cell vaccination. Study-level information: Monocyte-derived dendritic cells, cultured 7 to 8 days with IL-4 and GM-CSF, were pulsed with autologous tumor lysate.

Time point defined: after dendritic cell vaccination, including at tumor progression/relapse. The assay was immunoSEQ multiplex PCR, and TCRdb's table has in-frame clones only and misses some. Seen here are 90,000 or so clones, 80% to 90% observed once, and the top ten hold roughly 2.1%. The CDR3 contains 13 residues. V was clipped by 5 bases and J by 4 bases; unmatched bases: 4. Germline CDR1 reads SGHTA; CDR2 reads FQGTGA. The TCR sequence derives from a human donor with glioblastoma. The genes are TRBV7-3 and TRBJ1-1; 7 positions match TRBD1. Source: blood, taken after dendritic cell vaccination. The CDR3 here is CASSTQGGTEAFF. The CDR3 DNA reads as TGTGCCAGCAGCACTCAGGGGGGCACTGAAGCTTTCTTT.